This TCR beta chain was retrieved from a study of T cell clones after liver transplantation. The overall study: Until 12-24 months post-transplant, subjects got standard immunosuppression and no induction.

Sequenced by immunoSEQ multiplex PCR; TCRdb stores in-frame clones only, minus some. The sample includes 45,000 to 60,000 clones, about 70% of them seen just once. The sample consisted of CD4+ T cells from blood, taken at the 22-month timepoint. This clonotype was obtained from a human patient who received a liver transplant. Some T cells may be transferred from the graft donor.

CDR3: CASSEETVRDSPLHF. In DNA, the CDR3 is TGTGCCAGCAGTGAAGAAACAGTACGGGATTCACCCCTCCACTTT. V and J are TRBV6-1 and TRBJ1-6; D is unclear. The CDR3 consists of 15 residues. Germline assignment: CDR1 MNHNS and CDR2 SASEGT. V dropped 1 base and J dropped 8 bases, with 12 bases sitting between them.